Shown below are 17 T cell receptor beta chains from a single sample sequenced in a study of blood T cell repertoires in COVID-19 (dated by TCRdb to about 2020). Library construction relied on the immunoSEQ multiplex PCR assay. Held by TCRdb, this immuneACCESS table contains in-frame sequences only and omits some clones. Under half of the omission traces to an unresolved V gene where checked; the cause of the rest is unknown. This sample comprises approximately 66,000 clones, roughly 86% of them detected only once. The ten largest clones capture around 6.1% of the sample. Material: peripheral blood. The receptors come from a man in his sixties with acute or convalescent COVID-19.

This clone occurred a few times. The rearrangement links TRBV2 to TRBJ1-1; D unclear. V dropped 6 bases and J dropped 5 bases, with 13 bases sitting between them. The CDR3 is 13 amino acids. Per germline, CDR1 SNHLY and CDR2 FYNNEI. DNA of the CDR3: TGTGCCAGCAGGGGCAGCCTCTATACTGAAGCTTTCTTT. Its translation is CASRGSLYTEAFF.

This clone appeared a few times. J is TRBJ1-1 and V is TRBV10-2; TRBD1 aligns across 8 bases. CDR1 and CDR2 from the germline V gene are WSHSY and SAAADI. The CDR3 consists of 15 residues. After removal of 4 bases from V and 5 bases from J, the junction contained 9 bases not matched to a gene. The CDR3 region has the DNA TGCGCCAGCAGTGGTGAGGACAGGGTGAGAACTGAAGCTTTCTTT. This encodes CASSGEDRVRTEAFF.

V is TRBV7-6 and J is TRBJ2-3; D is unclear. CDR3 size: 13 residues. Trimming shortened V by 4 bases and J by 7 bases, and 12 bases separated the two germline ends. From germline, CDR1 is SGHVS and CDR2 FNYEAQ. The CDR3 region is CASSSSSRNTQYF. DNA for the CDR3: TGTGCCAGCAGCTCATCGTCGAGGAATACGCAGTATTTT.

The rearrangement links TRBV18 to TRBJ1-4; D is undetermined. Trimming took 3 bases from V and 4 from J, leaving 12 bases between them. The germline gives CDR1 KGHSH, CDR2 LQKENI. The CDR3 contains 15 residues. The DNA of the CDR3 is TGTGCCAGCTCACCGAATGAGGGTCTTAATGAAAAACTGTTTTTT. Translation gives CASSPNEGLNEKLFF. Together with reference TRBV18 and TRBJ1-4, the CDR3 gives the full variable domain: NAGVMQNPRHLVRRRGQEARLRCSPMKGHSHVYWYRQLPEEGLKFMVYLQKENIIDESGMPKERFSAEFPKEGPSILRIQQVVRGDSAAYFCASSPNEGLNEKLFFGSGTQLSVL.

The chain links TRBV12-5 to TRBJ1-1, with 7 bases identical to TRBD1. The CDR3 spans 16 residues. V was clipped by 7 bases and J by 1 base; unmatched bases: 12. Germline V gives CDR1 LGHNT, CDR2 FRNRAP. In DNA, the CDR3 is TGTGCTAGTGAACCCGGGACAGCAACATGGAACACTGAAGCTTTCTTT. The encoded protein is CASEPGTATWNTEAFF.

This chain links TRBV7-2 with TRBJ1-6, with a weak D call TRBD1 (6 bases). The germline CDR1 and CDR2 sequences are SGHTA and FQGNSA. V was cut by 5 bases and J by 6 bases, with 14 bases left in between. This CDR3 has 15 residues. CDR3 nucleotides: TGTGCCAGCAGCCCCTTGACAGGAGCTAATTCACCCCTCCACTTT. Translated: CASSPLTGANSPLHF.

This chain uses TRBV20-1 with TRBJ2-7; a weak D match, TRBD1 (6 bases). The V gene lost 3 bases and the J gene lost 4 bases, with 16 bases spanning the gap. The CDR3 length is 14 residues. The germline gives CDR1 DFQATT, CDR2 SNEGSKA (reference sequence). For the CDR3, the DNA is TGCAGTGCTAGTCCCAGGACAGCAACTTACGAGCAGTACTTC. Translated: CSASPRTATYEQYF.

The V and J genes are TRBV2 and TRBJ2-3; TRBD2 agrees at 8 bases. J was trimmed by 0 bases and V by 7 bases; bases with no gene match: 3. The CDR3 covers 14 residues. Germline V lookup: CDR1 SNHLY, CDR2 FYNNEI. CDR3 nucleotide sequence: TGTGCCAGCAAGTTAGCGGGGAGCACAGATACGCAGTATTTT. Its translation is CASKLAGSTDTQYF. Filled out from reference TRBV2 and TRBJ2-3, the complete variable domain reads EPEVTQTPSHQVTQMGQEVILRCVPISNHLYFYWYRQILGQKVEFLVSFYNNEISEKSEIFDDQFSVERPDGSNFTLKIRSTKLEDSAMYFCASKLAGSTDTQYFGPGTRLTVL.

The V and J genes are TRBV13 and TRBJ1-1; D unclear. Looked up from germline, CDR1 is PRHDT and CDR2 is FYEKMQ (reference sequence). Trimming stripped 5 bases from V and 3 bases from J, with 16 bases between. The CDR3 is made up of 15 amino acids. The CDR3 loop is CASSIRSGFDTEAFF. The CDR3 DNA follows: TGTGCCAGCAGCATAAGGTCGGGGTTTGACACTGAAGCTTTCTTT. Full variable domain (rest looked up from reference TRBV13 and TRBJ1-1): AAGVIQSPRHLIKEKRETATLKCYPIPRHDTVYWYQQGPGQDPQFLISFYEKMQSDKGSIPDRFSAQQFSDYHSELNMSSLELGDSALYFCASSIRSGFDTEAFFGQGTRLTVV.

The chain carries TRBV18 and TRBJ2-2, with D tentatively TRBD2 (5 bases). V lost 0 bases and J lost 4, with 9 bases in between. The CDR3 loop spans 15 amino acids. The germline CDR1 and CDR2 sequences are KGHSH and LQKENI. CDR3: CASSPPMGVTGELFF. CDR3 nucleotides: TGTGCCAGCTCACCACCTATGGGAGTCACCGGGGAGCTGTTTTTT.

This chain uses TRBV19 with TRBJ2-5; a possible D gene is TRBD1 (5 bases). The CDR3 totals 14 residues. The V gene lost 3 bases and the J gene lost 0 bases, with 8 bases spanning the gap. Germline V gene lookup returns CDR1 LNHDA and CDR2 SQIVND (reference sequence). The CDR3 nucleotides read TGTGCCAGTAGTATGGGGCCGTACCAAGAGACCCAGTACTTC. Protein: CASSMGPYQETQYF.

The chain carries TRBV18 and TRBJ1-2, with unresolved D. Germline V gives CDR1 KGHSH, CDR2 LQKENI. Trimming pared 1 base from V and 6 bases from J, leaving 9 bases between. CDR3 size: 13 residues. The CDR3, as DNA: TGTGCCAGCTCACCACGGGAGCCTGATGGCTACACCTTC. This translates into CASSPREPDGYTF.

This clone has only one observation. The chain recombines TRBV3-1 (or the pseudogene TRBV3-2) with TRBJ1-2; no clear D gene. With 5 bases removed from V and 4 bases from J, the gap between germline ends came to 26 bases. The CDR3 is 18 amino acids. Looked up from germline, CDR1 is LGHDT and CDR2 is YNNKEL (reference sequence). The CDR3 sequence is CASSSQPREVQVLYGYTF. The CDR3, as DNA: TGTGCCAGCAGCTCACAACCAAGGGAGGTCCAGGTTCTCTATGGCTACACCTTC.

This rearrangement joins TRBV5-5 to TRBJ2-1; no definite D call. The CDR3 totals 13 residues. Trimming took off 2 bases at V and 1 base at J, with 4 bases between the two ends. Germline V gene data show CDR1 as SGHKS and CDR2 as YYEKEE (reference sequence). As DNA, the CDR3 is TGTGCCAGCAGCTTCGGGTCCTACAATGAGCAGTTCTTC. As protein: CASSFGSYNEQFF.

This sequence joins TRBV10-3 and TRBJ1-6, with D unresolved. The length of the CDR3 is 17 residues. V gave up 2 bases and J gave up 1 base, with 12 bases separating them. The germline V gene encodes CDR1 ENHRY and CDR2 SYGVKD. CDR3: CAISERPTGSYNSPLHF. The CDR3 DNA follows: TGTGCCATCAGTGAGCGGCCCACGGGATCCTATAATTCACCCCTCCACTTT.

CDR3 coding DNA: TGTGCCAGCAGCGTAGGGGAGGCTTCCTATAATTCACCCCTCCACTTT. Translation: CASSVGEASYNSPLHF. The chain employs TRBV9 and TRBJ1-6; D gene uncertain. V gave up 0 bases and J gave up 1 base, with 8 bases separating them. The CDR3 runs 16 residues. Germline assignment: CDR1 SGDLS and CDR2 YYNGEE.

The gene calls are TRBV10-2 and TRBJ1-5; D unclear. The CDR3 runs to 13 residues. Trimming removed 3 bases from V and 4 bases from J, with 7 bases in between. Germline V gives CDR1 WSHSY, CDR2 SAAADI. The CDR3 here is CASSDGGNQPQHF. The CDR3 DNA follows: TGCGCCAGCAGTGACGGCGGGAATCAGCCCCAGCATTTT.